The following is a TCR beta chain sequence with its context. This entry belongs to a study of blood T cell repertoires in COVID-19. Study-wide background: The samples span acute and convalescent COVID-19 from the United States, Italy and Spain. T cells, B-cell-depleted T cells, or PBMCs provided the cDNA or gDNA that served as material.

V was pared by 2 bases and J by 5 bases, with 22 bases between. The CDR3 covers 18 residues. The germline V gene has CDR1 KGHSH and CDR2 LQKENI. How the authors handled the data: For nucleated cells, counts were estimated from reference gene primer amplification. Assay: immunoSEQ multiplex PCR; the TCRdb copy retains only in-frame clones and omits some. That table furnishes V, J and clone size, whereas the DNA furnished D and trimming. The sample includes around 160,000 clones, around four fifths of them seen just once. The sequenced sample was peripheral blood. This sequence was found in a woman aged 40 to 50 with active or convalescent COVID-19. The V gene is TRBV18, the J gene TRBJ2-1; weak D call: TRBD1 (5 bases). The CDR3: CASSPFPGSDLLNNEQFF. In nucleotides, the CDR3 is TGTGCCAGCTCACCATTTCCAGGGTCAGACCTTTTGAACAATGAGCAGTTCTTC.